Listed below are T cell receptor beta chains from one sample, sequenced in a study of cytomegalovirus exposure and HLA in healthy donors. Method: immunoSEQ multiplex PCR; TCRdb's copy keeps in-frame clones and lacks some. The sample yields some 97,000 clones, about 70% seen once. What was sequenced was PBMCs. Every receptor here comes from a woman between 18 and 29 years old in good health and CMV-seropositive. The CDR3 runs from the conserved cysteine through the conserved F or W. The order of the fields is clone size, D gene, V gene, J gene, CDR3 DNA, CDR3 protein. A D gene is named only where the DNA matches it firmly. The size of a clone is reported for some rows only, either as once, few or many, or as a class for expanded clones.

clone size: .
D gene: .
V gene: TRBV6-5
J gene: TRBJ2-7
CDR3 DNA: TGTGCCAGCAGCAACAGGGACCCGGGCGAGCAGTACTTC
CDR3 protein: CASSNRDPGEQYF

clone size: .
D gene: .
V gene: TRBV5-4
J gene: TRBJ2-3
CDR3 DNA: TGTGCCAGCAGCTTCTCTGGCTGGGATACGCAGTATTTT
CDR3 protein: CASSFSGWDTQYF

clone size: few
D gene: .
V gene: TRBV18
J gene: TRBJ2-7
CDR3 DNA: TGTGCCAGCTCACCAGGGGAGAGCTCCTACGAGCAGTACTTC
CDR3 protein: CASSPGESSYEQYF

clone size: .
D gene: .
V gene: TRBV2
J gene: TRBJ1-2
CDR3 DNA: TGTGCCAGCAGTGAAAACCAGGGTTATGGCTACACCTTC
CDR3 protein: CASSENQGYGYTF

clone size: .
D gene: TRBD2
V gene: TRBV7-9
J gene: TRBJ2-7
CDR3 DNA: TGTGCCAGCAGCTTAGCACTAGCGGGAAACGAGCAGTACTTC
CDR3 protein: CASSLALAGNEQYF

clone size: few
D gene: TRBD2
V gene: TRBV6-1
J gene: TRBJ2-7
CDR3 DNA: TGTGCCAGCAGTTTTAGCGGGAGTGGTTCCTACGAGCAGTACTTC
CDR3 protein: CASSFSGSGSYEQYF

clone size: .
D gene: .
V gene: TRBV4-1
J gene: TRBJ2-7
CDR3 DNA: TGCGCCAGCAGCCAAGGACCGACGGAGGTCTCCTACGAGCAGTACTTC
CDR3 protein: CASSQGPTEVSYEQYF

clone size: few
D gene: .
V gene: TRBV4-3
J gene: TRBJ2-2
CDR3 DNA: TGCGCCAGCAGCCAAGATTCCGGGGATAACACCGGGGAGCTGTTTTTT
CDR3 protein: CASSQDSGDNTGELFF

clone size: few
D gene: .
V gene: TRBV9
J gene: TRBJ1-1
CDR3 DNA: TGTGCCAGCAGCGCCGCAGGAGGGTTCGGTGAAGCTTTCTTT
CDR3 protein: CASSAAGGFGEAFF

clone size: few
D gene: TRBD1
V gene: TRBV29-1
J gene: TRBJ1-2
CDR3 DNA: TGCAGCGTTGAAGCTACAGGGGGCAACTATGGCTACACCTTC
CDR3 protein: CSVEATGGNYGYTF

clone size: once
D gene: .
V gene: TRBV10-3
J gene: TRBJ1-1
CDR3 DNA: TGTGCCATCAGCATACAGGGGAACACTGAAGCTTTCTTT
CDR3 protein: CAISIQGNTEAFF

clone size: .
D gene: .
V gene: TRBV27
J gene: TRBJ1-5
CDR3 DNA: TGTGCCAGCAGTCCCCTGGGGCGGGGGAGCAATCAGCCCCAGCATTTT
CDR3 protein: CASSPLGRGSNQPQHF

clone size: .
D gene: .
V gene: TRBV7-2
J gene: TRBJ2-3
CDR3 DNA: TGTGCCAGCAGCTTGGACAGTTACACAGATACGCAGTATTTT
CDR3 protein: CASSLDSYTDTQYF

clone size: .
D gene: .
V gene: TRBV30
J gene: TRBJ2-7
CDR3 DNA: TGTGCCTGGAGTCGGACTGACTACGAGCAGTACTTC
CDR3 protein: CAWSRTDYEQYF

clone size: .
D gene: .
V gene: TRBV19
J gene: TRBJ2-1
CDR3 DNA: TGTGCCAGTAGTATTAGAGAAGACAATGAGCAGTTCTTC
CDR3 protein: CASSIREDNEQFF

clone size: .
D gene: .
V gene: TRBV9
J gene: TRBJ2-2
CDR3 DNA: TGTGCCAGCAGCGTAGGATTTTCGGGGAACACCGGGGAGCTGTTTTTT
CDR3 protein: CASSVGFSGNTGELFF

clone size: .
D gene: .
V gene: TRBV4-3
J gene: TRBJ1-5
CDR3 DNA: TGCGCCAGCAGCCAAGATCAAGGGGCGGCTAATCAGCCCCAGCATTTT
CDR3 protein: CASSQDQGAANQPQHF

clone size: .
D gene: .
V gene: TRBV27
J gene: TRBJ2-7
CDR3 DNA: TGTGCCAGCAGTATTAGCGGAGTTGGCTACGAGCAGTACTTC
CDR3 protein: CASSISGVGYEQYF

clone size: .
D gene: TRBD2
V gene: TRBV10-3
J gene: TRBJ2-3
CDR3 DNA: TGTGCCTCAGCCGCATCTAGCGGGGATAGCACAGATACGCAGTATTTT
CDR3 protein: CASAASSGDSTDTQYF

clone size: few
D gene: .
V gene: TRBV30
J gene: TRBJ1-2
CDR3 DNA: TGTGCCTTGAGGTTGGATGCCGGGATCGGTACTAACTATGGCTACACCTTC
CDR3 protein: CALRLDAGIGTNYGYTF

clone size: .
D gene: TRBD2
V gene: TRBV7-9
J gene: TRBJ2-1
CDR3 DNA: TGTGCCAGAGGGGAGGGCAATGAGCAGTTCTTC
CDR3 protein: CARGEGNEQFF

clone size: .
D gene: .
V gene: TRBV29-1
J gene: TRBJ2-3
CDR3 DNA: TGCAGCGTTGACTTCTCAGGGGGCACAGATACGCAGTATTTT
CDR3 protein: CSVDFSGGTDTQYF

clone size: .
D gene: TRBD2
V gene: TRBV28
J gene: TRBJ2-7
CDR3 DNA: TGTGCCAGCAGTGGGACTAGCGGGATACCCTCCTACGAGCAGTACTTC
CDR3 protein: CASSGTSGIPSYEQYF

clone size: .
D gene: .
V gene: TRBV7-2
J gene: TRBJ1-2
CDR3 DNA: TGTGCCAGCAGCTTACCTCTGGAGGGAGATGGCTACACCTTC
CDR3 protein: CASSLPLEGDGYTF

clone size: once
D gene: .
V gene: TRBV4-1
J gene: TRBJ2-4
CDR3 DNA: TGCGCCAGCAGCCAAGAGGGGCTGGACAGTTCCGCTAAAAACATTCAGTACTTC
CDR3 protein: CASSQEGLDSSAKNIQYF

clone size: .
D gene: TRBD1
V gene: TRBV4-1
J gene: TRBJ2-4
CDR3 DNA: TGCGCCAGCAGCCAAGTGACAGGGAGCTGGAGCATTCAGTACTTC
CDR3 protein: CASSQVTGSWSIQYF

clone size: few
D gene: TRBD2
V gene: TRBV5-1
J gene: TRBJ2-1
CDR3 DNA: TGCGCCAGCAGCGATACGGGAGGGGTGAATGAGCAGTTCTTC
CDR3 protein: CASSDTGGVNEQFF

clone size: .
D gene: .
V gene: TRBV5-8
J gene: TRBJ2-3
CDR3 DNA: TGTGCCAGCAACAGGGAAGTTGATACGCAGTATTTT
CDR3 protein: CASNREVDTQYF

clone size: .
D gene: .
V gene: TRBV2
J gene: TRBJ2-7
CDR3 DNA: TGTGCCAGCAGTTACAGGGAGATTTCCTACGAGCAGTACTTC
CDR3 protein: CASSYREISYEQYF

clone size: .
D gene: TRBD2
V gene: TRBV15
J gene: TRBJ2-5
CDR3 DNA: TGTGCCACCAGCAACATAGGACTAGCGGACCCGGAGACCCAGTACTTC
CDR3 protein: CATSNIGLADPETQYF

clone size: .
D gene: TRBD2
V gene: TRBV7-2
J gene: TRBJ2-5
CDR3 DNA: TGTGCCAGCAGCCGCCGACTAAGCGGGAGCGGGAATGGGGAGACCCAGTACTTC
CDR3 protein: CASSRRLSGSGNGETQYF

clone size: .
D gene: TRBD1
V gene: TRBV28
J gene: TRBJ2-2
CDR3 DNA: TGTGCCAGCAGTTTCGGGACAGGGACCACCGGGGAGCTGTTTTTT
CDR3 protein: CASSFGTGTTGELFF

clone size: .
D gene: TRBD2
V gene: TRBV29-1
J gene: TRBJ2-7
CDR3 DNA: TGCAGCGTTGAAAGTGCGACTAGCGGGAAAACCTACGAGCAGTACTTC
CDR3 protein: CSVESATSGKTYEQYF

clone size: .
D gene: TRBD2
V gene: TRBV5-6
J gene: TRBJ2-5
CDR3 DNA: TGTGCCAGCAGCTTTAGAGGGACTAGCGGGAGAGGAGGAGAGACCCAGTACTTC
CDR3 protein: CASSFRGTSGRGGETQYF

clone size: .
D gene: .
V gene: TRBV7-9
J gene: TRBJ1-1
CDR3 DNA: TGTGCCAGCAGCTTTGGGGCGAACACTGAAGCTTTCTTT
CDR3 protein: CASSFGANTEAFF

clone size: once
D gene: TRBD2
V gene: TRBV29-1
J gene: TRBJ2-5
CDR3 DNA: TGCAGCGTTTTAGCGGGAGGGCCGGAGACCCAGTACTTC
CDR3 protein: CSVLAGGPETQYF

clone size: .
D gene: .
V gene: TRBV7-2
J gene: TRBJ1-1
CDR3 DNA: TGTGCCAGCAGCCCGGAGCCCACTGAAGCTTTCTTT
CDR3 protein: CASSPEPTEAFF

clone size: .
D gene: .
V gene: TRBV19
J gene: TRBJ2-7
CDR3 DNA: TGTGCCAGTAGTATCCGTCGCAGGGTGGAGTACGAGCAGTACTTC
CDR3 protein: CASSIRRRVEYEQYF

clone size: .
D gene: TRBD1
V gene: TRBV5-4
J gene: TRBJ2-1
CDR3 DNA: TGTGCCAGCAGCTTACAGGGGGCCAATGAGCAGTTCTTC
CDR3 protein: CASSLQGANEQFF

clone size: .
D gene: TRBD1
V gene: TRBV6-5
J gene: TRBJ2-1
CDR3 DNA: TGTGCCAGCAGCCGGGACAGGGGTGATAATGAGCAGTTCTTC
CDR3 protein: CASSRDRGDNEQFF

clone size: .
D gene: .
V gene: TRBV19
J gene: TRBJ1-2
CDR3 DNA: TGTGCCAGTAGTAATAGGGAGAACAACTATGGCTACACCTTC
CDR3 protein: CASSNRENNYGYTF

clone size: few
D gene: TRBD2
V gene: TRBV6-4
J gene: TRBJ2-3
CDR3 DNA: TGTGCCAGCAGTGAGTTAACTAGCGGGAGCACAGATACGCAGTATTTT
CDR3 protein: CASSELTSGSTDTQYF

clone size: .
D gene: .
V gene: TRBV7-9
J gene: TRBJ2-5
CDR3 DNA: TGTGCCAGCAGCCGAGGGGGTTCGGCCCAAGAGACCCAGTACTTC
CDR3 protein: CASSRGGSAQETQYF

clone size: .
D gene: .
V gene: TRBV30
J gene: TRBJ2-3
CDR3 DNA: TGTGCCTCTTCAGCACCCTCGAGGGGCACAGATACGCAGTATTTT
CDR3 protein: CASSAPSRGTDTQYF

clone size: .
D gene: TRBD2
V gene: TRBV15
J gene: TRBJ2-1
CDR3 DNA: TGTGCCACCAGCGGTGCTGCGGGAGGGTCCTACAATGAGCAGTTCTTC
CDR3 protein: CATSGAAGGSYNEQFF

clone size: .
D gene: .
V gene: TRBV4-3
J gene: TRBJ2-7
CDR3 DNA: TGCGCCAGTACGGGAGCGAACGAATTACCGACCTACGAGCAGTACTTC
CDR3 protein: CASTGANELPTYEQYF

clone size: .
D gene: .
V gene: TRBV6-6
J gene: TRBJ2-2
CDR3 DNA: TGTGCCAGCACCGATTACGGGAACACCGGGGAGCTGTTTTTT
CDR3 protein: CASTDYGNTGELFF

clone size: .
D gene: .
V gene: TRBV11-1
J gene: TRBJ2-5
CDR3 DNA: TGTGCCAGCAGCTTAGGCGGCGGGATCGGCCAAGAGACCCAGTACTTC
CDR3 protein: CASSLGGGIGQETQYF

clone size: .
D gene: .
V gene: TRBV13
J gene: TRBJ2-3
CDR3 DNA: TGTGCCAGCAGCCGAGGTAGCGACACAGATACGCAGTATTTT
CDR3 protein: CASSRGSDTDTQYF

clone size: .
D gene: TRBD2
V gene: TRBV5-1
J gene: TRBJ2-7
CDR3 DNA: TGCGCCAGCAGCATGGGACTAGCGGGAGGATTGGACTCCTACGAGCAGTACTTC
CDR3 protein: CASSMGLAGGLDSYEQYF

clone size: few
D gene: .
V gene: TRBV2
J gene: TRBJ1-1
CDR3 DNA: TGTGCCAGCACAGTTCTAGAGAACACTGAAGCTTTCTTT
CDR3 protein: CASTVLENTEAFF

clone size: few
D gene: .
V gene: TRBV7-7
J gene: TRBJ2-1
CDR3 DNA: TGTGCCAGCAGCTTAGCGATCGCGGGGTTCGATGAGCAGTTCTTC
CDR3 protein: CASSLAIAGFDEQFF

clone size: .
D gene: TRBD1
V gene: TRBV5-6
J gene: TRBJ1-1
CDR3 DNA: TGTGCCAGCAGCACCGGGACAGGGGACACTGAAGCTTTCTTT
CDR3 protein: CASSTGTGDTEAFF

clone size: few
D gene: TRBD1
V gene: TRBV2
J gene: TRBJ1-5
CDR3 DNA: TGTGCCAGCAGCGGGGACAGGGGGATCCATCAGCCCCAGCATTTT
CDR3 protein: CASSGDRGIHQPQHF

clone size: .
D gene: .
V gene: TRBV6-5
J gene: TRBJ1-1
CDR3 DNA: TGTGCCAGCAGAACCCCCCTCGGTTCTTCTGAAGCTTTCTTT
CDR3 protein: CASRTPLGSSEAFF

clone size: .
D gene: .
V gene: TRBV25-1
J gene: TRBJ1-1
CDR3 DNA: TGTGCCAGCAGTGAATACCAGGGATCGGACACTGAAGCTTTCTTT
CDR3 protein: CASSEYQGSDTEAFF

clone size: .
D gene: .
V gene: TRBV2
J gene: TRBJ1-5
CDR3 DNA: TGTGCCAGCAGTGATGGAGTCAATCAGCCCCAGCATTTT
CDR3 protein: CASSDGVNQPQHF

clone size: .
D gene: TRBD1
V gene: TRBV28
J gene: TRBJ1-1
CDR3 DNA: TGTGCCAGCAGTCCTGGACAGGGCCGTGGAACTTTCTTT
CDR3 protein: CASSPGQGRGTFF

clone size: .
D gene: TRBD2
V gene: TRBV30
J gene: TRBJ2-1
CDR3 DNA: TGTGCCTCCAAGGGGGGTAGCGGGAGGTTAGGGGGCAATGAGCAGTTCTTC
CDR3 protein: CASKGGSGRLGGNEQFF